This TCR beta chain was identified in a study of blood T cell repertoires in COVID-19. Profiling relied on immunoSEQ multiplex PCR, and the TCRdb table lists in-frame clones only, not all of them. The data show roughly 400,000 clones, around 90% seen once. This receptor was taken from a man between 18 and 35 years old who had recovered from COVID-19. The specimen was PBMCs or T cells enriched from blood (not recorded which).

The CDR3, as DNA: TGCAGTGCTAGTAGTCTAGCGGGAGGGTTTCGCTCCTACAATGAGCAGTTCTTC. It specifies CSASSLAGGFRSYNEQFF. The chain has TRBV20-1 and TRBJ2-1; TRBD2 aligns across 12 bases. V trimming: 3 bases; J trimming: 0 bases; junction bases outside the gene matches: 9. Germline V CDR1 and CDR2: DFQATT, SNEGSKA (reference sequence). The CDR3 has 18 residues.